What follows are 29 T cell receptor beta chains derived from one specimen sequenced in a study of vaccination effects on CD4 cells after COVID-19. Antigens for these TCRs are unknown. Subsequent to a culture period of about nine days, CD4+ T cells were isolated. Sequenced by immunoSEQ multiplex PCR; TCRdb stores in-frame clones only, minus some. The sample carries about 70,000 clones, 77% recorded once. The material was CD4+ T cells from PBMCs cultured without peptide, obtained before COVID-19 vaccination. All receptors come from a human donor who received a COVID-19 vaccine.

The chain joins TRBV12-3 or TRBV12-4 to TRBJ2-1; possible D gene TRBD2, 6 bases. Deletions cut 2 bases from V and 13 bases from J, with 9 bases between. This CDR3 region has 11 residues. In nucleotides, the CDR3 is TGTGCCAGCAGTTTAAGACTAGGTCAGTTCTTC. It encodes CASSLRLGQFF.

The chain links TRBV23-1 to TRBJ2-7; D unclear. TRBV23-1 is placed among ORFs of uncertain function. The CDR3 extends over 13 amino acids. The ends were cut back, 0 bases at V and 3 bases at J, with 6 bases in the middle. CDR3: CASSQSVNYEQYV. The CDR3 DNA is TGCGCCAGCAGTCAATCGGTCAACTACGAGCAGTACGTC.

The rearrangement uses TRBV5-5 and TRBJ1-6, with D unresolved. Germline-derived CDR1 and CDR2 are SGHKS and YYEKEE (reference sequence). Trimming removed 0 bases from V and 9 bases from J, with 7 bases in between. The CDR3 consists of 13 residues. The CDR3 coding sequence is TGTGCCAGCAGCTTGGGGGAGTTTTCACCCCTCCACTTT. It codes for CASSLGEFSPLHF.

J is TRBJ1-2 and V is TRBV11-3; 10 bases map to TRBD1. Germline CDR1 is SGHNT and CDR2 is YENEEA. Trimming took 1 base from V and 8 from J; bases not matched to a gene: 10. CDR3 length: 16 residues. CDR3 DNA sequence: TGTGCCAGCAGCTTAGTTCCTGGACAGGGACAGGGGGGCTACACCTTC. Translated, it gives CASSLVPGQGQGGYTF. Using reference TRBV11-3 and TRBJ1-2 for the parts outside the CDR3, the full variable domain is EAGVVQSPRYKIIEKKQPVAFWCNPISGHNTLYWYLQNLGQGPELLIRYENEEAVDDSQLPKDRFSAERLKGVDSTLKIQPAELGDSAVYLCASSLVPGQGQGGYTFGSGTRLTVV.

This clone came up a few times. The CDR3 loop reads CASSLRSGELFF. Written as DNA, the CDR3 is TGTGCCAGCAGCCTCAGGTCCGGGGAGCTGTTTTTT. The V gene is TRBV5-8, the J gene TRBJ2-2, with D unresolved. V lost 4 bases and J lost 6, with 7 bases in between. The germline V gene encodes CDR1 SGHTS and CDR2 YDEGEE. This CDR3 has 12 residues.

The J gene is TRBJ2-3, the V gene TRBV14; 11 bases agree with TRBD1. V trimming: 8 bases; J trimming: 6 bases; junction bases outside the gene matches: 4. CDR3 size: 13 residues. Germline CDR1 and CDR2: SGHDN and FVKESK. The CDR3, as DNA: TGTGCCAGCGCCGGGACAGGGGGTGATACGCAGTATTTT. It translates to CASAGTGGDTQYF.

The genes are TRBV19 and TRBJ1-2; 12 bases are a match to TRBD1. The ends lost 7 bases at V and 6 bases at J; junction bases unmatched: 12. Germline-derived CDR1 and CDR2 are LNHDA and SQIVND (reference sequence). The CDR3 runs to 16 residues. The CDR3 DNA reads TGTGCCAGTACTCCGGGACAGGGGGCCAACGGTGATGGCTACACCTTC. This sequence encodes CASTPGQGANGDGYTF. The full variable domain, with the rest looked up from reference TRBV19 and TRBJ1-2, is DGGITQSPKYLFRKEGQNVTLSCEQNLNHDAMYWYRQDPGQGLRLIYYSQIVNDFQKGDIAEGYSVSREKKESFPLTVTSAQKNPTAFYLCASTPGQGANGDGYTFGSGTRLTVV.

J is TRBJ2-5 and V is TRBV19; D may be TRBD2 (5 bases). Germline values: CDR1 LNHDA, CDR2 SQIVND (reference sequence). Between the trimmed V and J ends, which lost 5 bases and 4 bases, there was a span of 17 bases. The CDR3 loop spans 15 amino acids. CDR3 region: CASSSITSLGETQYF. The DNA for the CDR3 is TGTGCCAGTAGTTCAATAACTAGTCTCGGAGAGACCCAGTACTTC.

The CDR3 DNA reads as TGTGCCAGCAAGGAGAGCGGGGGGGTAGATACGCAGTATTTT. The encoded protein is CASKESGGVDTQYF. The V gene is TRBV6-5, the J gene TRBJ2-3; 10 nucleotides line up with TRBD2. This CDR3 has 14 residues. Germline V lookup: CDR1 MNHEY, CDR2 SVGAGI. V shed 7 bases, J shed 5 bases, and the junction held 6 bases outside the gene matches.

The chain joins TRBV5-6 to TRBJ2-5; no clear D. The CDR3 contains 13 residues. Germline loops: CDR1 SGHDT, CDR2 YYEEEE. V was cut by 5 bases and J by 5 bases, with 13 bases left in between. CDR3 protein: CASSYYDRETQYF. As DNA, the CDR3 is TGTGCCAGCAGTTACTACGATCGGGAGACCCAGTACTTC.

The gene calls are TRBV29-1 and TRBJ2-7, with D maybe TRBD1 (6 bases). CDR3 length equals 11 residues. The germline CDR1 and CDR2 sequences are SQVTM and ANQGSEA. Trimming stripped 4 bases from V and 3 bases from J, with 7 bases between. CDR3 loop: CSVGTDYEQYV. DNA of the CDR3: TGCAGCGTTGGGACAGACTACGAGCAGTACGTC.

This clone came up a few times. The rearrangement joins TRBV2 to TRBJ1-1, with no clear D. The germline V gene encodes CDR1 SNHLY and CDR2 FYNNEI. With 6 bases removed from V and 1 base from J, the gap between germline ends came to 9 bases. The CDR3 contains 13 residues. The CDR3 DNA reads TGTGCCAGCAGCCAGTCCAGGAACACTGAAGCTTTCTTT. Its translation is CASSQSRNTEAFF.

The CDR3 coding sequence is TGCAGCGTCGTTGGAGGAATTAACACTGAAGCTTTCTTT. Translation gives CSVVGGINTEAFF. This sequence joins TRBV29-1 and TRBJ1-1; no clear D. Germline V gives CDR1 SQVTM, CDR2 ANQGSEA. Trimming left V 6 bases short and J 2 bases short, with 13 bases between. CDR3 size: 13 residues.

This clone was found a few times. Other nucleotide sequences from this sample produce the same CDR3. J is TRBJ1-2 and V is TRBV7-9, with TRBD1 matching 7 bases. There are 14 residues in the CDR3. Unmatched junction bases numbered 6, after V lost 5 bases and J lost 3 bases. Germline lookup yields CDR1 SEHNR and CDR2 FQNEAQ (reference sequence). The CDR3 nucleotides are TGTGCCAGCAGCCCCTCAGGGGGTGACTATGGCTACACCTTC. Its translation is CASSPSGGDYGYTF.

The CDR3, as DNA: TGTGCCTGGAATAGGGGGCTACAAGAGACCCAGTACTTC. Translation: CAWNRGLQETQYF. V is TRBV30 and J is TRBJ2-5, with 7 bases identical to TRBD1. The junction had 4 bases not matched to a gene; V was cut back by 4 bases and J by 2 bases. Germline values: CDR1 GTSNPN, CDR2 SVGIG (reference sequence). This CDR3 is built from 13 residues.

The chain links TRBV5-4 to TRBJ2-4; D possibly corresponds to TRBD2 (5 bases). CDR3 length: 14 residues. Per germline, CDR1 SGHNT and CDR2 YYREEE (reference sequence). Trimming stripped 0 bases from V and 2 bases from J, with 6 bases between. The CDR3 sequence is CASSLGETKNIQYF. CDR3 nucleotide sequence: TGTGCCAGCAGCTTGGGGGAGACCAAAAACATTCAGTACTTC.

The J gene is TRBJ1-1, the V gene TRBV4-3; D unclear. There are 14 residues in the CDR3. Trimming left V 4 bases short and J 1 base short, with 10 bases between. Per the germline V gene, CDR1 is LGHNA and CDR2 is YSLEER. The DNA for the CDR3 is TGCGCCAGCAGCCGGGATTGGGGGAACACTGAAGCTTTCTTT. Its protein product is CASSRDWGNTEAFF.

V usage is TRBV4-1 and J usage is TRBJ1-2; a weak D match, TRBD1 (6 bases). The V end was cut by 0 bases, the J end by 4 bases, with 18 bases between. Germline CDR1 is MGHRA and CDR2 is YSYEKL. CDR3 length: 17 residues. CDR3 protein: CASSQDWGRTPIYGYTF. The CDR3 DNA reads TGCGCCAGCAGCCAAGATTGGGGGCGAACCCCTATCTATGGCTACACCTTC.

The V call is TRBV19, the J call TRBJ1-2; 9 bases match TRBD1. Germline V lookup: CDR1 LNHDA, CDR2 SQIVND (reference sequence). This CDR3 comprises 16 residues. V lost 2 bases to trimming and J lost 4 bases; unmatched junction nucleotides: 8. This CDR3 reads CASSIFAAGQGYGYTF. For the CDR3, the DNA is TGTGCCAGTAGTATATTTGCGGCGGGACAGGGCTATGGCTACACCTTC.

This clone was detected only a few times. The V call is TRBV30, the J call TRBJ2-1; a possible D gene is TRBD2 (5 bases). The germline V gene has CDR1 GTSNPN and CDR2 SVGIG (reference sequence). The CDR3 is 14 amino acids. Trimming shortened V by 8 bases and J by 6 bases, and 20 bases separated the two germline ends. In nucleotides, the CDR3 is TGTGCCGCACGTCACTCTGCACGGGGCAATGAGCAGTTCTTC. Its protein product is CAARHSARGNEQFF.

This sequence joins TRBV7-3 and TRBJ1-1; tentatively, D is TRBD1 (6 bases). The germline V and J ends were trimmed by 10 bases and 3 bases, with 12 bases remaining between them. This CDR3 is built from 12 residues. Germline CDR1 and CDR2: SGHTA and FQGTGA. The CDR3 DNA sequence: TGTGCCACCAGGGGTTTGGACACTGAAGCTTTCTTT. Encoded protein: CATRGLDTEAFF.

This clone was recorded once. The V and J genes are TRBV3-1 (or the pseudogene TRBV3-2) and TRBJ1-2, with a possible D match to TRBD1 (5 bases). CDR1 is LGHDT, CDR2 YNNKEL, per germline (reference sequence). V was clipped by 1 base and J by 5 bases, with 14 bases between them. This CDR3 has 15 amino acids. The CDR3 DNA is TGTGCCAGCAGCCAAGGACCGGGGGTACAATATGGCTACACCTTC. Translated, it gives CASSQGPGVQYGYTF.

The chain joins TRBV5-5 to TRBJ1-2, with 7 nucleotides matching TRBD1. From germline, CDR1 is SGHKS and CDR2 YYEKEE (reference sequence). V was clipped by 4 bases and J by 1 base; unmatched bases: 10. This CDR3 contains 16 residues. CDR3 sequence (DNA): TGTGCCAGCAGCCGTACCACAGGGGCCCGTAACTATGGCTACACCTTC. This sequence encodes CASSRTTGARNYGYTF.

This clone has a single count. V gene TRBV7-9 combines with J gene TRBJ1-1; TRBD1 agrees at 7 bases. The CDR3 sequence is 16 residues long. Germline CDR1 reads SEHNR; CDR2 reads FQNEAQ (reference sequence). Trimming took 5 bases from V and 1 from J; bases not matched to a gene: 10. CDR3: CASSRGDRSSNTEAFF. CDR3 in DNA: TGTGCCAGCAGCCGAGGGGACAGAAGCTCGAACACTGAAGCTTTCTTT.

The genes are TRBV3-1 (or the pseudogene TRBV3-2) and TRBJ2-5, with D hard to call. Per germline, CDR1 LGHDT and CDR2 YNNKEL (reference sequence). V lost 1 base to trimming and J lost 10 bases, with 16 bases between them. The CDR3 spans 14 residues. The CDR3 here is CASSQVPDPVYQYF. The CDR3 DNA follows: TGTGCCAGCAGCCAAGTCCCGGACCCCGTATACCAGTACTTC.

This sequence joins TRBV6-5 and TRBJ1-5, with D unresolved. The CDR3 is 12 residues long. Germline values: CDR1 MNHEY, CDR2 SVGAGI. Trimming took off 1 base at V and 5 bases at J, with 3 bases between the two ends. CDR3 loop: CASSYFDQPQHF. CDR3 nucleotide sequence: TGTGCCAGCAGTTACTTTGATCAGCCCCAGCATTTT.

The chain combines TRBV10-2 with TRBJ2-1; weak D call: TRBD1 (6 bases). The germline gives CDR1 WSHSY, CDR2 SAAADI. V dropped 10 bases and J dropped 7 bases, with 17 bases sitting between them. There are 13 residues in the CDR3. The CDR3 DNA sequence: TGCGCCACCTCAATCGGGACAAATAATGAGCAGTTCTTC. It yields the protein CATSIGTNNEQFF.

This clone was detected only a few times. The V gene is TRBV28, the J gene TRBJ1-2; a weak D match, TRBD1 (5 bases). Germline-derived CDR1 and CDR2 are MDHEN and SYDVKM. The length of the CDR3 is 13 residues. Between the trimmed V and J ends, which lost 7 bases and 6 bases, there was a span of 15 bases. The DNA of the CDR3 is TGTGCCAGCATTCGATCGGGGCCAAATGGCTACACCTTC. Its protein product is CASIRSGPNGYTF.

The CDR3 region is CASSLVFPGQGLASPLHF. CDR3 nucleotide sequence: TGCGCCAGCAGCTTGGTTTTTCCGGGACAGGGGTTAGCTTCACCCCTCCACTTT. The rearrangement uses TRBV5-1 and TRBJ1-6; TRBD1 agrees at 10 bases. Losses at the gene ends were 0 bases for V and 9 bases for J; bases not matched to a gene: 12. Germline CDR1 is SGHRS and CDR2 is YFSETQ. The CDR3 is 18 residues long.